This T cell receptor (beta chain) is drawn from a study of blood T cells in healthy people across ages (dated by TCRdb to between 2014 and 2016). Some background on the complete study: Template switching captured roughly one uniquely barcoded TCR beta cDNA molecule per two T cells in model experiments. Age-related changes in TCR beta repertoire diversity were measured in the study by deep sequencing normalized with unique cDNA molecular identifiers. The donors were split into four age groups: young (average about 16 years), middle-aged (39), aged (about 56) and long-lived (over 80). Donors of different ages were randomly distributed across sequencing lanes to avoid experimental bias. For two donors (one aged 18 to 30 and one aged 80 or older), the study analyzed two additional independent replicas of 1 million unique cDNA reads from the same blood draw. The paper's findings and limits, for the study overall: Estimates of total diversity based on one million sequenced T cells were regarded as lower bounds and as underestimates. Compared with the aged group, more naive CD4+ T cells, fewer expanded clones and increased TCR diversity were shown by the long-lived group, suggesting age selection. As age increased, observed TCR beta diversity per million T cells dropped in a roughly linear way, and a significant reduction was already evident by age 40. The CMV infection status of donors was not known, potentially confounding age-related changes in expanded clonotypes. A strong correlation was found between observed TCR beta diversity and the percentage of naive T cells measured by flow cytometry. Because profiling used bulk unsorted PBMCs, naive and antigen-experienced compartments could not be compared conclusively.

The CDR3 measures 13 amino acids from cysteine to phenylalanine. The DNA shown is the 39-base CDR3, in frame from base 1. At the junction V is shortened by 4 bases and J by 3 bases, with 7 bases in between. Reading the germline V gene (reference sequence) gives CDR1 LGHDT and CDR2 YNNKEL. Library generation was performed with 5' RACE. TCRdb lists the instrument as Illumina HiSeq 2500. A second PCR of about 7 to 12 cycles was performed with a sample-barcoded 5' primer and a J-beta primer mix. A template-switch 5' adaptor carrying 12 random nucleotides introduced a unique molecular identifier onto each TCR beta cDNA molecule. Each sample yielded at least 3 million CDR3-containing paired-end reads. The Mint cDNA synthesis kit, primed by a TRBC-specific oligonucleotide, was used to synthesize first-strand cDNA from all RNA. All cDNA was treated with uracil-DNA glycosylase and then went through a first 18-cycle PCR with the universal primers M1SS and BC2_uni_R. In the original analysis: For normalization, 1 million high-quality reads were randomly selected from each sample, with every read carrying a distinct molecular identifier. Reads with shared molecular identifiers were discarded instead of being binned into consensus sequences. CDR3 identification, clonotype clustering and error correction used MiTCR with a Q25 quality threshold and the strictest error-elimination algorithm. A nonparametric unseen species model with Euler transformation was used to estimate lower-bound total TCR beta diversity. Using fastp trimming at Q25 and MiXCR clonotype assembly, TCRdb reanalyzed the public sequencing data and kept in-frame beta chains. Entries are consolidated by CDR3 protein sequence, retaining the most common genes and DNA. The authors' filters were not applied to this entry. The sample table records 1 million to 1.2 million distinct CDR3 sequences; roughly two fifths of these occur just once. Jointly, the top ten make up about an eighth of the sample.

For this clonotype: Its target antigen remains unknown. Base qualities are not recorded, but no much larger clone differs from it by a single base.

Systemically healthy Caucasian individuals from Russia, 39 in total and aged roughly 6 to 90 years, were included as donors. Roughly 11 milliliters of peripheral blood were drawn from each donor into EDTA-treated Vacutainer tubes. PBMCs were isolated by Ficoll-Paque density-gradient centrifugation, with at least 7 million obtained per sample. Total RNA was extracted from PBMCs with Trizol reagent, with at least 6 micrograms obtained per sample. For every donor, flow cytometry on a PBMC aliquot measured the percentage of naive CD45RAhigh/CD27high T cells. The sequencing input was blood. The chain couples TRBV3-1 to TRBJ1-5, with the D gene not clear enough to name. The receptor's source is a young man in good health. In nucleotides, the sequence is TGTGCCAGCAGCCTCCAGCACAATCAGCCCCAGCATTTT. This yields the protein CASSLQHNQPQHF.